This TCR beta chain was obtained from a study of cytomegalovirus exposure and HLA in healthy donors. Study-wide results and caveats: Being productive about 87% or about 30% of the time was typical of most TCR beta V segments in an earlier analysis. Researchers reported that a few CMV-associated chains were confirmed in vitro as CMV antigen-specific.

Though probably carrying unrecorded immune exposures, donors were nominally healthy at sampling. V lost 4 bases, J lost 0 bases, and 13 bases lay in between. The CDR3 is 17 amino acids. Germline lookup yields CDR1 SNHLY and CDR2 FYNNEI. The PCR made use of 60 Vbeta and 13 Jbeta primers. Only in-frame clones appear in the TCRdb table, and some are missing; sequencing was by immunoSEQ multiplex PCR. The sample data list some 110,000 clones. Points on this clone: Its cognate antigen is unknown.

Sequencing input: PBMCs. V gene TRBV2 combines with J gene TRBJ2-6; perhaps TRBD1 as D (5 bases). The TCR sequence derives from a man aged 18 to 35 in good health and CMV-seronegative. CDR3 region: CASSGRVDSSGANVLTF. The CDR3 region has the DNA TGTGCCAGCAGTGGACGTGTCGACAGCTCTGGGGCCAACGTCCTGACTTTC.